The 30 T cell receptor beta chains presented below share a single source sample, sequenced in a study of blood T cell repertoires in COVID-19. Sequencing was performed with immunoSEQ multiplex PCR; in TCRdb, only in-frame clones are kept and a portion is missing. The table includes over 250,000 clones, around nine tenths detected once. Sequenced: peripheral blood. These receptor sequences come from a woman aged 55-70 years with acute or convalescent COVID-19.

The CDR3, as DNA: TGTGCCAGCAGCTTAACGGGACTCAGCTCCTACAATGAGCAGTTCTTC. Translating it yields CASSLTGLSSYNEQFF. The V gene is TRBV4-2, the J gene TRBJ2-1, with D perhaps TRBD2 (6 bases). The germline CDR1 and CDR2 sequences are LGHNA and YNFKEQ. V lost 5 bases to trimming and J lost 0 bases, with 14 bases between them. This CDR3 has 16 amino acids.

The V gene is TRBV3-1 (or the pseudogene TRBV3-2), the J gene TRBJ1-1; maybe TRBD1 (6 bases). Trimming shortened V by 6 bases and J by 3 bases, and 11 bases separated the two germline ends. This CDR3 contains 13 residues. CDR1 is LGHDT and CDR2 is YNNKEL in the germline V gene (reference sequence). The CDR3, as DNA: TGTGCCAGCAGATTCGGACAGCACACTGAAGCTTTCTTT. It specifies CASRFGQHTEAFF.

The chain combines TRBV18 with TRBJ1-5; D possibly corresponds to TRBD1 (6 bases). The V end lost 1 base, the J end lost 4 bases, and 11 bases lay between the germline ends. The CDR3 has 15 amino acids. Germline-derived CDR1 and CDR2 are KGHSH and LQKENI. CDR3 in DNA: TGTGCCAGCTCACCACTAGGACAGAAGAATCAGCCCCAGCATTTT. Protein product: CASSPLGQKNQPQHF.

The rearrangement links TRBV6-2 or TRBV6-3 to TRBJ2-3, with 8 nucleotides matching TRBD1. The CDR3 covers 18 residues. Looked up from germline, CDR1 is MNHEY and CDR2 is SVGEGT. Losses at the gene ends were 2 bases for V and 1 base for J; bases not matched to a gene: 11. As DNA, the CDR3 is TGTGCCAGCAGTTACGGCAGGGGGCAAGCGATGGGCACAGATACGCAGTATTTT. Translation gives CASSYGRGQAMGTDTQYF.

A note on this clone: The junction differs from germline at one of its ends, possibly a read error. This chain uses TRBV29-1 with TRBJ1-1; D not certain. The germline CDR1 and CDR2 sequences are SQVTM and ANQGSEA. The CDR3 extends over 12 amino acids. The CDR3 region has the DNA TGCAGCGTTGAAGGGGAGAACGCTGAAGCTTTCTTT. Translated, it gives CSVEGENAEAFF. The full variable domain, rest sourced from reference TRBV29-1 and TRBJ1-1, is SAVISQKPSRDICQRGTSLTIQCQVDSQVTMMFWYRQQPGQSLTLIATANQGSEATYESGFVIDKFPISRPNLTFSTLTVSNMSPEDSSIYLCSVEGENAEAFFGQGTRLTVV.

The rearrangement joins TRBV7-3 to TRBJ2-3; 9 nucleotides line up with TRBD1. V gave up 3 bases and J gave up 0 bases; unmatched junction bases: 7. In germline, CDR1 is SGHTA, CDR2 FQGTGA. The CDR3 spans 17 residues. The CDR3 DNA reads as TGTGCCAGCAGCTTCCCGGGGACAGGGACTAGCACAGATACGCAGTATTTT. Translating it yields CASSFPGTGTSTDTQYF.

This rearrangement joins TRBV3-1 (or the pseudogene TRBV3-2) to TRBJ1-4; 7 positions match TRBD1. The CDR3 is 15 amino acids. CDR1 is LGHDT, CDR2 YNNKEL, per germline (reference sequence). V was clipped by 0 bases and J by 5 bases; unmatched bases: 3. The CDR3 DNA sequence: TGTGCCAGCAGCCAAGAGGGACAGAGAAATGAAAAACTGTTTTTT. Its translation is CASSQEGQRNEKLFF.

The chain is built from TRBV6-2 or TRBV6-3 and TRBJ1-2; D unclear. Trimming shortened V by 5 bases and J by 6 bases, and 19 bases separated the two germline ends. Germline CDR1 and CDR2: MNHEY and SVGEGT. CDR3 length: 15 amino acids. CDR3 loop: CASSRLAVGEDGYTF. DNA for the CDR3: TGTGCCAGCAGTAGATTGGCGGTTGGGGAGGATGGCTACACCTTC.

The chain combines TRBV15 with TRBJ2-1; 10 bases are shared with TRBD1. Per germline, CDR1 LNHNV and CDR2 YYDKDF (reference sequence). The V segment lost 1 base and the J segment 8 bases; nucleotides outside the gene matches: 5. The length of the CDR3 is 15 residues. CDR3 sequence reads: CATSRGGTGDHEQFF. The CDR3 DNA follows: TGTGCCACCAGCAGAGGTGGGACAGGGGACCATGAGCAGTTCTTC.

This CDR3 is CASSYTSPEETQYF. CDR3 nucleotides: TGTGCCAGCAGTTACACTAGTCCTGAAGAGACCCAGTACTTC. V gene TRBV6-2 or TRBV6-3 combines with J gene TRBJ2-5; maybe TRBD2 (5 bases). V was pared by 2 bases and J by 3 bases, with 10 bases between. The CDR3 is 14 amino acids. CDR1 and CDR2 from the germline V gene are MNHEY and SVGEGT.

The rearrangement links TRBV30 to TRBJ1-1; possibly TRBD1 for D (6 bases). Germline V gene lookup returns CDR1 GTSNPN and CDR2 SVGIG (reference sequence). CDR3 length equals 14 residues. Trimming took off 3 bases at V and 1 base at J, with 12 bases between the two ends. This chain's CDR3 is CAWRILQGNTEAFF. The CDR3 DNA reads TGTGCCTGGAGGATTCTACAGGGGAACACTGAAGCTTTCTTT.

This clone came up once. The J gene is TRBJ1-2, the V gene TRBV5-1; possibly TRBD1 for D (6 bases). V lost 3 bases, J lost 8 bases, and 17 bases lay in between. The CDR3 is 14 residues long. The V gene's germline CDR1 is SGHRS and CDR2 YFSETQ. CDR3 coding DNA: TGCGCCAGCAGCTCCCCACTACAGGGTTGGGGCTACACCTTC. Translating gives CASSSPLQGWGYTF. The whole variable domain, filled in from reference TRBV5-1 and TRBJ1-2, reads KAGVTQTPRYLIKTRGQQVTLSCSPISGHRSVSWYQQTPGQGLQFLFEYFSETQRNKGNFPGRFSGRQFSNSRSEMNVSTLELGDSALYLCASSSPLQGWGYTFGSGTRLTVV.

The genes are TRBV5-5 and TRBJ2-6; no reliable D call. V dropped 4 bases and J dropped 0 bases, with 17 bases sitting between them. This CDR3 is built from 18 residues. The germline CDR1 and CDR2 sequences are SGHKS and YYEKEE (reference sequence). The CDR3 here is CASSDLPGPFSGANVLTF. For the CDR3, the DNA is TGTGCCAGCAGCGACTTGCCGGGTCCATTCTCTGGGGCCAACGTCCTGACTTTC.

This rearrangement joins TRBV20-1 to TRBJ2-3, with D possibly matching TRBD2 (5 bases). This CDR3 contains 14 residues. The V gene lost 3 bases and the J gene lost 2 bases, with 12 bases spanning the gap. Germline V lookup: CDR1 DFQATT, CDR2 SNEGSKA (reference sequence). The CDR3: CSASKGAITDTQYF. In DNA, the CDR3 is TGCAGTGCTAGTAAGGGAGCTATCACAGATACGCAGTATTTT.

The CDR3 reads CASNRDNRRQQETQYF. In nucleotides, the CDR3 is TGTGCCAGCAACCGGGACAACCGCCGCCAACAAGAGACCCAGTACTTC. V and J are TRBV21-1 and TRBJ2-5; TRBD1, as called in the table, went unchecked against the DNA. TRBV21-1 is a pseudogene. The CDR3 is 16 amino acids.

V and J are TRBV3-1 (or the pseudogene TRBV3-2) and TRBJ2-7; TRBD2 aligns across 15 bases. The CDR3 consists of 18 residues. CDR1 is LGHDT, CDR2 YNNKEL, per germline (reference sequence). V lost 0 bases, J lost 0 bases, and 3 bases stayed unmatched. In nucleotides, the CDR3 is TGTGCCAGCAGCCAAGATTGGACTAGCGGGAGGGCCTCCTACGAGCAGTACTTC. It specifies CASSQDWTSGRASYEQYF.

The chain employs TRBV9 and TRBJ1-1, with no clear D. The CDR3 has 13 amino acids. Trimming took 0 bases from V and 0 from J, leaving 3 bases between them. Germline CDR1 SGDLS, CDR2 YYNGEE. CDR3 DNA sequence: TGTGCCAGCAGCGTAGCAGTGAACACTGAAGCTTTCTTT. This codes for CASSVAVNTEAFF.

The chain recombines TRBV28 with TRBJ1-6; the D gene is possibly TRBD1 (5 bases). V dropped 6 bases and J dropped 7 bases, with 16 bases sitting between them. CDR3 length equals 15 residues. Germline V CDR1 and CDR2: MDHEN, SYDVKM. The CDR3 loop reads CASRLAGTVNSPLHF. The CDR3, as DNA: TGTGCCAGCAGACTCGCCGGGACTGTGAATTCACCCCTCCACTTT.

This clone was recorded once. The chain has TRBV10-3 and TRBJ1-5; the D is unclear. The CDR3 sequence is 14 residues long. Trimming stripped 0 bases from V and 3 bases from J, with 6 bases between. From germline, CDR1 is ENHRY and CDR2 SYGVKD. The CDR3 reads CAISESSNNQPQHF. The CDR3 nucleotides read TGTGCCATCAGTGAGTCGTCAAACAATCAGCCCCAGCATTTT.

The chain recombines TRBV28 with TRBJ1-1; 7 bases match TRBD1. This CDR3 spans 15 amino acids. In germline, CDR1 is MDHEN, CDR2 SYDVKM. V was pared by 6 bases and J by 4 bases, with 11 bases of the junction left unmatched. CDR3 bases: TGTGCCAGCAGAATCCGGAGGGGGCCGGGCACTGAAGCTTTCTTT. This encodes CASRIRRGPGTEAFF.

The genes are TRBV28 and TRBJ1-6, with 8 bases matching TRBD1. Germline V gene data show CDR1 as MDHEN and CDR2 as SYDVKM. The CDR3 loop spans 18 amino acids. The ends lost 9 bases at V and 3 bases at J; junction bases unmatched: 16. The CDR3 reads CARTGDRPSFFYNSPLHF. The DNA for the CDR3 is TGTGCCAGAACCGGGGACAGGCCGTCCTTTTTCTATAATTCACCCCTCCACTTT.

This rearrangement joins TRBV27 to TRBJ2-7; D is possibly TRBD2 (5 bases). The germline CDR1 and CDR2 sequences are MNHEY and SMNVEV (reference sequence). The ends were cut back, 6 bases at V and 3 bases at J, with 18 bases in the middle. The CDR3 loop spans 15 amino acids. The CDR3 bases are TGTGCCAGCAGGGCCCTAAGCGGAGTGAACTACGAGCAGTACTTC. It yields the protein CASRALSGVNYEQYF.

The chain uses TRBV21-1 and TRBJ2-1; the table's D call of TRBD2 was not tested on the DNA. TRBV21-1 is termed a pseudogene. CDR3 size: 18 residues. The CDR3 loop is CASSKVSGGISSYNEQFF. In DNA form, the CDR3 reads TGTGCCAGCAGCAAAGTTAGCGGGGGGATATCCTCCTACAATGAGCAGTTCTTC.

This clone was recorded only once. The DNA for the CDR3 is TGTGCCAGCAGCCAAGAAGTGGGGCTCGGCACTGAAGCTTTCTTT. Translation: CASSQEVGLGTEAFF. The V call is TRBV4-2, the J call TRBJ1-1; D is possibly TRBD1 (5 bases). The CDR3 is 15 amino acids. CDR1 is LGHNA and CDR2 is YNFKEQ in the germline V gene. Trimming pared 0 bases from V and 4 bases from J, leaving 12 bases between.

This clone was counted once. This chain connects TRBV27 to TRBJ1-6, with D possibly TRBD1 on 5 matching bases. CDR1 is MNHEY and CDR2 is SMNVEV in the germline V gene (reference sequence). This CDR3 region has 15 residues. The V gene lost 0 bases and the J gene lost 7 bases, with 10 bases spanning the gap. The CDR3 region has the DNA TGTGCCAGCAGTTTATCCCAGGGTGGGAATTCACCCCTCCACTTT. Translation: CASSLSQGGNSPLHF.

The chain carries TRBV25-1 and TRBJ2-7; perhaps TRBD1 as D (6 bases). The V gene lost 4 bases and the J gene lost 5 bases, with 9 bases spanning the gap. This CDR3 has 12 residues. Looked up from germline, CDR1 is MGHDK and CDR2 is SYGVNS. The CDR3 sequence is CASSVQGHEQYF. In nucleotides, the CDR3 is TGTGCCAGCAGTGTACAGGGTCACGAGCAGTACTTC.

The chain recombines TRBV11-2 with TRBJ2-7, with D perhaps TRBD1 (6 bases). V was clipped by 3 bases and J by 2 bases, with 14 bases between them. CDR3 length: 15 residues. CDR1 and CDR2 from the germline V gene are SGHAT and FQNNGV. CDR3 loop: CASSLAGAFTYEQYF. CDR3 in DNA: TGTGCCAGCAGCTTGGCAGGGGCCTTTACCTACGAGCAGTACTTC.

The chain has TRBV18 and TRBJ1-2; 7 bases are a match to TRBD1. Unmatched junction bases numbered 18, after V lost 6 bases and J lost 8 bases. This CDR3 is 16 amino acids long. Germline loops: CDR1 KGHSH, CDR2 LQKENI. CDR3 residues: CASSRAQGVGVGGYTF. For the CDR3, the DNA is TGTGCCAGCTCTAGAGCCCAGGGGGTCGGCGTAGGAGGCTACACCTTC.

Points on this clone: The same CDR3 is also encoded by other DNA sequences in this sample. The chain recombines TRBV18 with TRBJ2-3; D might be TRBD2 (6 bases). The germline CDR1 and CDR2 sequences are KGHSH and LQKENI. The V and J ends lost 3 bases and 0 bases respectively, with 10 bases between them. CDR3 size: 15 residues. The CDR3 region is CASSPLSGSTDTQYF. The CDR3 DNA reads as TGTGCCAGCTCACCTCTTAGCGGAAGCACAGATACGCAGTATTTT.

The chain employs TRBV27 and TRBJ2-7, with 10 bases matching TRBD1. V lost 4 bases to trimming and J lost 3 bases; unmatched junction nucleotides: 6. Germline V gene sequence: CDR1 MNHEY, CDR2 SMNVEV (reference sequence). The CDR3 totals 15 residues. The CDR3 nucleotides read TGTGCCAGCAGTTCCAGGACAGGGGGTCACTACGAGCAGTACTTC. Protein sequence: CASSSRTGGHYEQYF.